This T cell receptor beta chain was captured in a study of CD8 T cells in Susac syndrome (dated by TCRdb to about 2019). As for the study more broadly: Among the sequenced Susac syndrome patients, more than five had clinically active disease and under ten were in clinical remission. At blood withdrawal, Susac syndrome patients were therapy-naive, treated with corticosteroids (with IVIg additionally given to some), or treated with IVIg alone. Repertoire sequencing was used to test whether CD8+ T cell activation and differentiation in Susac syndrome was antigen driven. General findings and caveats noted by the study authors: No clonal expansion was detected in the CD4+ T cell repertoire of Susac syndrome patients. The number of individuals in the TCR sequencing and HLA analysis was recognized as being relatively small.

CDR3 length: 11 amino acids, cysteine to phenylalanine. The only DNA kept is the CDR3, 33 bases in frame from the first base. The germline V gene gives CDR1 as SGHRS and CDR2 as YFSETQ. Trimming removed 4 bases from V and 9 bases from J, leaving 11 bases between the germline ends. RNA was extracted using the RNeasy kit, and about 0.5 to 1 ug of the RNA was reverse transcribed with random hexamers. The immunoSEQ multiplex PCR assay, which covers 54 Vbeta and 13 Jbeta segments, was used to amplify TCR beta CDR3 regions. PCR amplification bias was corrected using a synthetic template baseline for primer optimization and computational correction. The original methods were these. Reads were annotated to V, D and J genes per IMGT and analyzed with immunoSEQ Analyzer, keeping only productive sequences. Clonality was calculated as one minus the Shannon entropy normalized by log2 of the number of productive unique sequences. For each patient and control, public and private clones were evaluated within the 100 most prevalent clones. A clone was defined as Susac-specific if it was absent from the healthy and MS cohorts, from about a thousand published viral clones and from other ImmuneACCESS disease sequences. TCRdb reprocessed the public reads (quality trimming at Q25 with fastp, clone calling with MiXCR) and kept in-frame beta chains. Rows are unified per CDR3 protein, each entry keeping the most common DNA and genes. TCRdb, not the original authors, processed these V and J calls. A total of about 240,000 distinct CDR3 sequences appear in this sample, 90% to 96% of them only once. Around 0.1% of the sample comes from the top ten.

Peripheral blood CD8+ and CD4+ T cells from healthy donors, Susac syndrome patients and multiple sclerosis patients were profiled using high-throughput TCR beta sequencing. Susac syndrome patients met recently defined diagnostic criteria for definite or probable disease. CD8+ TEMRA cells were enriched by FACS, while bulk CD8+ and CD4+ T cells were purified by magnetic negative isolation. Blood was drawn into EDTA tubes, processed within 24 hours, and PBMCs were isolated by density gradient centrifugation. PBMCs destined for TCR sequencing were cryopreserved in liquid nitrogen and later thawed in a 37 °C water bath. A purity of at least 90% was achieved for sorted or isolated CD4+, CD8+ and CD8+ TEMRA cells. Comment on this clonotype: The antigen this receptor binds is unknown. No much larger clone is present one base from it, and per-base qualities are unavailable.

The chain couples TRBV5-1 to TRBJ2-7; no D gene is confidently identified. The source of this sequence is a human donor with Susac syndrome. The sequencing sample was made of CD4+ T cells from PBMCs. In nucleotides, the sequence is TGCGCCAGCAGCACAGAGTCGGTGCAGTACTTC. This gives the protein CASSTESVQYF.